This T cell receptor beta chain was documented in a study of cytotoxic CD8 clonotypes in ibrutinib-treated CLL. Across the study: Samples yielded averages of approximately 260,000 productive templates and tens of thousands of productive rearrangements. Study results and caveats: Under therapy, public clonotypes either contracted or stayed stable, and they were uncommon. Upon ibrutinib response clonality rose, and upon progression it fell back toward baseline.

Sequencing used immunoSEQ multiplex PCR; TCRdb keeps in-frame clones, though not all of them. The profile shows 70,000 to 85,000 clones, approximately 80% of them singletons. This clone has more than one count but fewer than ten. Its antigen is unidentified. V was trimmed by 5 bases and J by 4 bases, leaving 23 bases between them. From germline, CDR1 is SEHNR and CDR2 FQNEAQ (reference sequence). This CDR3 comprises 18 residues. This sequence originates from a human donor with chronic lymphocytic leukemia. Sequenced material: PBMCs, taken at disease progression, from a patient treated with ibrutinib. The chain joins TRBV7-9 to TRBJ2-2; weak D call: TRBD1 (7 bases). This CDR3 is CASSHRRGDSRVTGELFF. For the CDR3, the DNA is TGTGCCAGCAGCCATAGGAGGGGGGACAGTCGTGTCACCGGGGAGCTGTTTTTT.